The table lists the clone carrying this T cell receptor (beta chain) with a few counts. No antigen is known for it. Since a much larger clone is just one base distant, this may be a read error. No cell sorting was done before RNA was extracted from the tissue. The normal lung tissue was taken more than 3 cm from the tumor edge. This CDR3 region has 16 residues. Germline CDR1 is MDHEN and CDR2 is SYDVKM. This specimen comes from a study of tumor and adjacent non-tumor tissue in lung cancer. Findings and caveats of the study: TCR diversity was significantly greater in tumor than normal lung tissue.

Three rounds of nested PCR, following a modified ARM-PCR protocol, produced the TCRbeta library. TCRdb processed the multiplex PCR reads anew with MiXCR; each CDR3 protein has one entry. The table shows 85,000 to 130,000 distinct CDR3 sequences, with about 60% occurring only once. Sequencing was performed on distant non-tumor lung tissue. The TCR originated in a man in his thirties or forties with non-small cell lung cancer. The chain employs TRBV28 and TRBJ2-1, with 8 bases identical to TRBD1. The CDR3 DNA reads TGTACCAGCAGTTTTGTAGGACAGGGCAGCTACAATGAGCAGTTCTTC. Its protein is CTSSFVGQGSYNEQFF.